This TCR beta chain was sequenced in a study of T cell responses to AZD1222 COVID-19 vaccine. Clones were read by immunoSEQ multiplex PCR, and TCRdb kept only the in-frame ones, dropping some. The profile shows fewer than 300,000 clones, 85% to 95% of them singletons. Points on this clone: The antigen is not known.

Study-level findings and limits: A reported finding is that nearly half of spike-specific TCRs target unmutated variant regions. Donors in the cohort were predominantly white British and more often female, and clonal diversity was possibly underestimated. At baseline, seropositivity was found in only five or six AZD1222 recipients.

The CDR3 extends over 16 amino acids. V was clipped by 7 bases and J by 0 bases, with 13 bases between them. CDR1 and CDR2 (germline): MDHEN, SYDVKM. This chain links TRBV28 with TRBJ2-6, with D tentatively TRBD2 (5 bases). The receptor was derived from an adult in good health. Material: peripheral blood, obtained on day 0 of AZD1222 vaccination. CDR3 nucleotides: TGTGCCAGCACCCTGGGAGACCTCTCTGGGGCCAACGTCCTGACTTTC. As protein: CASTLGDLSGANVLTF.